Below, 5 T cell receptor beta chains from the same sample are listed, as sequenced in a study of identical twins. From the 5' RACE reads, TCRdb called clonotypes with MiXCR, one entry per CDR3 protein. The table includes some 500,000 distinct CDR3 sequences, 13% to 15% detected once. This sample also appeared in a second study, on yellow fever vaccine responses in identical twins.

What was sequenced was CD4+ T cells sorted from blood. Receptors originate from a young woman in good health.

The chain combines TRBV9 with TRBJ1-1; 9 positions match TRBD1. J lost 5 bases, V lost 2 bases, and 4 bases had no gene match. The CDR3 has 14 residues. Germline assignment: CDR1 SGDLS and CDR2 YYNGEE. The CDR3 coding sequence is TGTGCCAGCAGCGTTAGGGACAGGGCTACTGAAGCTTTCTTT. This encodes CASSVRDRATEAFF.

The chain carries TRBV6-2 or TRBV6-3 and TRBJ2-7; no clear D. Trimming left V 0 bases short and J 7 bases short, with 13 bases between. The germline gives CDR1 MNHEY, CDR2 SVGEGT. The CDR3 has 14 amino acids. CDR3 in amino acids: CASSYSGSLGEQYF. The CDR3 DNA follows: TGTGCCAGCAGTTACTCAGGATCCTTGGGGGAGCAGTACTTC.

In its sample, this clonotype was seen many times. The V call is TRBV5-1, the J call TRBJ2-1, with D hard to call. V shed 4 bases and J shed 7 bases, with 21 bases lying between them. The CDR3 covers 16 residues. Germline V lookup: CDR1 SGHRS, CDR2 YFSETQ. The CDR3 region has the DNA TGCGCCAGCAGCAGGGTTGAGAGCCCGTCATTTAATGAGCAGTTCTTC. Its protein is CASSRVESPSFNEQFF.

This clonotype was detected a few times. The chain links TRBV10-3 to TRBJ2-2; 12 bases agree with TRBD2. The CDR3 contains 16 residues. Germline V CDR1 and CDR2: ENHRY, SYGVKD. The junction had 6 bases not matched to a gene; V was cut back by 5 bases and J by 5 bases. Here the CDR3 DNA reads TGTGCCATCAGTTCTACCGGACTAGCGGGGACCGGGGAGCTGTTTTTT. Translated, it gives CAISSTGLAGTGELFF.

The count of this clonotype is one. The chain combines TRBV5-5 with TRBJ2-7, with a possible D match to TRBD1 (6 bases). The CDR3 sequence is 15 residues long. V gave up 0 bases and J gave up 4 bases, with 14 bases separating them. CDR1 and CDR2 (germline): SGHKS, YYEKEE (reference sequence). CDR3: CASSLAFGDKYEQYF. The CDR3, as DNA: TGTGCCAGCAGCTTGGCTTTCGGGGACAAATACGAGCAGTACTTC.